Listed here are 32 T cell receptor beta chains from one sample, sequenced in a study of beta chain features in type 1 diabetes. Broader study findings: People with Type 1 diabetes carried modestly yet significantly shorter TCRB CDR3s in all four CD4+ subsets.

cDNA synthesis used the whole RNA isolate, giving expressed TCRB sequences. Measured with immunoSEQ multiplex PCR; TCRdb has only the in-frame clones, and not every one. Found here are 500,000 to 800,000 clones, roughly an eighth of them singletons; the top ten hold roughly 0.12%. These receptors have no known antigen. The material sequenced was naive CD4+ T cells from blood. Receptors originate from a man aged 25-40 years with type 1 diabetes.

This clone was seen only a few times. The chain has TRBV27 and TRBJ2-3; TRBD1 matches 10 bases. From germline, CDR1 is MNHEY and CDR2 SMNVEV (reference sequence). This CDR3 region has 16 residues. V lost 6 bases and J lost 2; bases outside the gene matches: 8. The CDR3 here is CASRKPGQGPTDTQYF. The DNA of the CDR3 is TGTGCCAGCAGGAAACCGGGACAGGGGCCCACAGATACGCAGTATTTT.

A few counts support this clone. The V call is TRBV28, the J call TRBJ2-7; 10 bases align to TRBD2. The CDR3 length is 16 residues. The V gene end was trimmed by 5 bases and the J gene end by 6 bases; junction bases not matched to a gene: 13. The germline CDR1 and CDR2 sequences are MDHEN and SYDVKM. The CDR3 region is CASSLLGPGLAREQYF. As DNA, the CDR3 is TGTGCCAGCAGTCTCCTCGGTCCGGGACTAGCGCGCGAGCAGTACTTC.

The chain is built from TRBV5-4 and TRBJ2-3; 7 bases agree with TRBD2. CDR3 length: 16 residues. Germline values: CDR1 SGHNT, CDR2 YYREEE (reference sequence). V lost 0 bases to trimming and J lost 2 bases; unmatched junction nucleotides: 6. This chain's CDR3 is CASSLGGSGLTDTQYF. In DNA form, the CDR3 reads TGTGCCAGCAGCTTGGGTGGTAGCGGGCTCACAGATACGCAGTATTTT.

This chain links TRBV7-3 with TRBJ2-1, with 9 bases aligning to TRBD1. The CDR3 length is 15 residues. Germline loops: CDR1 SGHTA, CDR2 FQGTGA. Trimming cost V 3 bases and J 2 bases; bases outside gene matches: 2. The CDR3 loop is CASSLTGGTYNEQFF. The CDR3 bases are TGTGCCAGCAGCTTGACAGGGGGGACCTACAATGAGCAGTTCTTC.

The CDR3 DNA is TGTGCCAGCGTTCACAGGGGGCGTGAGAAGACCCAGTACTTC. It encodes CASVHRGREKTQYF. The chain uses TRBV13 and TRBJ2-5; 9 nucleotides match TRBD1. The CDR3 spans 14 residues. CDR1 is PRHDT and CDR2 is FYEKMQ in the germline V gene (reference sequence). V trimming: 8 bases; J trimming: 6 bases; junction bases outside the gene matches: 10.

With respect to this clone: Within the sample, other DNA sequences also encode this same CDR3. The rearrangement uses TRBV7-9 and TRBJ2-7; no definite D call. Germline V gene data show CDR1 as SEHNR and CDR2 as FQNEAQ (reference sequence). Trimming shortened V by 1 base and J by 4 bases, and 5 bases separated the two germline ends. This CDR3 has 12 amino acids. The chain's CDR3 is CASSLVTYEQYF. Here the CDR3 DNA reads TGTGCCAGCAGCTTAGTTACGTACGAGCAGTACTTC.

The chain combines TRBV6-5 with TRBJ1-2; tentative D call: TRBD1 (5 bases). With 5 bases removed from V and 8 bases from J, the gap between germline ends came to 18 bases. CDR3 length: 14 residues. Per the germline V gene, CDR1 is MNHEY and CDR2 is SVGAGI. CDR3 in amino acids: CASSPTQGRGGYTF. The DNA of the CDR3 is TGTGCCAGCAGTCCCACGCAGGGTAGAGGGGGCTACACCTTC.

In its sample, this clone was seen a few times. In DNA, the CDR3 is TGTGCCAGCAGCTGGGACAGGGACTCCTACGAGCAGTACTTC. Protein product: CASSWDRDSYEQYF. The rearrangement links TRBV11-1 to TRBJ2-7, with 9 bases aligning to TRBD1. Trimming at V came to 4 bases and at J to 0 bases, leaving 1 base not matched to a gene. From germline, CDR1 is SGHAT and CDR2 FQDESV (reference sequence). This CDR3 has 14 amino acids.

V is TRBV7-6 and J is TRBJ2-1; the match to TRBD2 covers 8 bases. The V gene's germline CDR1 is SGHVS and CDR2 FNYEAQ. The V segment lost 4 bases and the J segment 3 bases; nucleotides outside the gene matches: 8. The CDR3 totals 16 residues. CDR3 residues: CASSWASGSLYNEQFF. CDR3 sequence (DNA): TGTGCCAGCAGCTGGGCTAGCGGGTCCCTCTACAATGAGCAGTTCTTC.

There are a few counts of this clone. A much larger clone differs by one base, so this may be a read error. Other DNA variants within this sample encode the same CDR3. The chain employs TRBV7-9 and TRBJ2-7; no clear D gene. Germline CDR1 is SEHNR and CDR2 is FQNEAQ (reference sequence). This CDR3 comprises 11 residues. Trimming removed 5 bases from V and 0 bases from J, with 2 bases in between. Written as DNA, the CDR3 is TGTGCCAGCAGCCCCTCCTACGAGCAGTACTTC. Amino acids: CASSPSYEQYF.

The chain uses TRBV5-4 and TRBJ2-3; 8 bases are shared with TRBD2. The germline gives CDR1 SGHNT, CDR2 YYREEE (reference sequence). The CDR3 is made up of 15 amino acids. Trimming removed 4 bases from V and 4 bases from J; junction bases left unmatched: 8. The DNA for the CDR3 is TGTGCCAGCAGCCCTACAGCGGGGGTACCAGATACGCAGTATTTT. This sequence encodes CASSPTAGVPDTQYF.

CDR3 DNA: TGTGCCAGCAGTCGATCAACTAGCGGGTCCAGCTACCAAGAGACCCAGTACTTC. Its translation: CASSRSTSGSSYQETQYF. The gene calls are TRBV2 and TRBJ2-5; 9 nucleotides agree with TRBD2. Trimming removed 5 bases from V and 0 bases from J; junction bases left unmatched: 13. CDR3 length equals 18 residues. In germline, CDR1 is SNHLY, CDR2 FYNNEI.

This chain uses TRBV6-6 with TRBJ1-6; 10 bases line up with TRBD1. The CDR3 contains 14 residues. V gave up 4 bases and J gave up 9 bases; unmatched junction bases: 3. CDR1 and CDR2 from the germline V gene are MNHNY and SVGAGI (reference sequence). The CDR3 loop reads CASSLGQGISPLHF. CDR3 in DNA: TGTGCCAGCAGTTTGGGACAGGGGATTTCACCCCTCCACTTT.

The chain has TRBV7-8 and TRBJ1-5, with 7 bases fitting TRBD1. The CDR3 spans 15 residues. Germline CDR1 is SGHVS and CDR2 is FQNEAQ. The J segment lost 5 bases and the V segment lost 0 bases, leaving 4 bases of the junction unmatched. Here the CDR3 reads CASSLAQGVDQPQHF. For the CDR3, the DNA is TGTGCCAGCAGCTTAGCCCAGGGGGTGGATCAGCCCCAGCATTTT.

This clone has only a few counts. The genes are TRBV7-2 and TRBJ2-5; 7 bases are shared with TRBD1. Germline CDR1 is SGHTA and CDR2 is FQGNSA. Trimming at V came to 4 bases and at J to 5 bases, leaving 10 bases not matched to a gene. The length of the CDR3 is 15 residues. In DNA, the CDR3 is TGTGCCAGCAGCTACGGGACAGAAGGGTTCGAGACCCAGTACTTC. It translates to CASSYGTEGFETQYF.

The V and J genes are TRBV2 and TRBJ1-1; no clear D gene. The V gene's germline CDR1 is SNHLY and CDR2 FYNNEI. This CDR3 has 14 residues. The germline V and J ends were trimmed by 4 bases and 3 bases, with 12 bases remaining between them. The CDR3 nucleotides are TGTGCCAGCAGTGTTACACGGGAGGACACTGAAGCTTTCTTT. Translating it yields CASSVTREDTEAFF.

This clone was seen a handful of times. This chain joins TRBV6-5 and TRBJ1-4; TRBD1 might be the D (5 bases). V lost 5 bases and J lost 8, with 15 bases in between. The CDR3 covers 14 residues. Germline loops: CDR1 MNHEY, CDR2 SVGAGI. CDR3 in amino acids: CASSPRAGREKLFF. CDR3 sequence (DNA): TGTGCCAGCAGTCCAAGGGCAGGGAGGGAAAAACTGTTTTTT.

The chain recombines TRBV7-9 with TRBJ2-5; 8 bases match TRBD1. The germline V gene has CDR1 SEHNR and CDR2 FQNEAQ (reference sequence). Unmatched junction bases numbered 6, after V lost 10 bases and J lost 5 bases. The CDR3 consists of 12 residues. CDR3 sequence: CATRGLKETQYF. Written as DNA, the CDR3 is TGTGCCACCAGGGGGCTAAAGGAGACCCAGTACTTC.

The chain recombines TRBV19 with TRBJ1-5; D call uncertain. Between the trimmed V and J ends, which lost 6 bases and 3 bases, there was a span of 9 bases. This CDR3 has 13 residues. CDR1 LNHDA and CDR2 SQIVND come from the germline V gene (reference sequence). This CDR3 reads CASRMGHNQPQHF. The CDR3 DNA sequence: TGTGCCAGTAGGATGGGCCACAATCAGCCCCAGCATTTT.

This clone was recorded a few times. The chain couples TRBV19 to TRBJ2-6; a possible D gene is TRBD1 (5 bases). Trimming stripped 5 bases from V and 0 bases from J, with 8 bases between. CDR1 is LNHDA, CDR2 SQIVND, per germline (reference sequence). The CDR3 runs to 15 residues. CDR3 region: CASSDSSSGANVLTF. The CDR3 nucleotides are TGTGCCAGTAGTGACAGCAGCTCTGGGGCCAACGTCCTGACTTTC.

The rearrangement joins TRBV13 to TRBJ2-1; a weak D match, TRBD2 (7 bases). The CDR3 length is 13 residues. Germline V gene data show CDR1 as PRHDT and CDR2 as FYEKMQ (reference sequence). Trimming took off 0 bases at V and 10 bases at J, with 10 bases between the two ends. The CDR3 region is CASSLGRGAEQFF. The CDR3 DNA reads as TGTGCCAGCAGCTTAGGCCGGGGGGCCGAGCAGTTCTTC.

This clone has just a few counts. The V gene is TRBV11-2, the J gene TRBJ2-2; D remains unclear. Germline lookup yields CDR1 SGHAT and CDR2 FQNNGV. The CDR3 runs 14 residues. Between the trimmed V and J ends, which lost 7 bases and 6 bases, there was a span of 15 bases. DNA of the CDR3: TGTGCCAGCACCCCGGTAGCTTATTCCGGGGAGCTGTTTTTT. This sequence encodes CASTPVAYSGELFF.

This clone was observed a few times. The chain has TRBV4-2 and TRBJ1-5, with TRBD1 as a possible D gene (5 bases). CDR1 is LGHNA, CDR2 YNFKEQ, per germline. The CDR3 covers 16 residues. V lost 0 bases, J lost 3 bases, and 12 bases lay in between. CDR3 sequence reads: CASSQEGTVSNQPQHF. CDR3 coding DNA: TGTGCCAGCAGCCAAGAGGGGACTGTATCCAATCAGCCCCAGCATTTT.

The table lists this clone with a few counts. The gene calls are TRBV10-3 and TRBJ2-1; 9 nucleotides align to TRBD1. CDR3 size: 14 residues. Germline lookup yields CDR1 ENHRY and CDR2 SYGVKD. Trimming cost V 6 bases and J 10 bases; bases outside gene matches: 10. This chain's CDR3 is CAIRTGTGSGEQFF. CDR3 DNA sequence: TGTGCCATCAGGACCGGGACAGGGAGCGGGGAGCAGTTCTTC.

This chain connects TRBV19 to TRBJ1-5; no firm D call. Trimming cost V 3 bases and J 0 bases, with 9 bases left between them. The CDR3 covers 15 residues. CDR1 is LNHDA, CDR2 SQIVND, per germline (reference sequence). The CDR3 region is CASSIGVNSNQPQHF. The CDR3, as DNA: TGTGCCAGTAGTATTGGGGTGAATAGCAATCAGCCCCAGCATTTT.

This clone was observed a few times. The chain carries TRBV20-1 and TRBJ2-3; D might be TRBD1 (6 bases). Deletions cut 8 bases from V and 5 bases from J, with 8 bases between. This CDR3 comprises 10 residues. The germline V gene encodes CDR1 DFQATT and CDR2 SNEGSKA (reference sequence). Here the CDR3 DNA reads TGCAGTTCCAGGGGAGATACGCAGTATTTT. This sequence encodes CSSRGDTQYF.

This chain joins TRBV9 and TRBJ1-6; no firm D call. The V and J ends lost 1 base and 7 bases respectively, with 9 bases between them. The CDR3 is 14 amino acids. The germline V gene encodes CDR1 SGDLS and CDR2 YYNGEE. The CDR3 protein is CASSVQDWNSPLHF. The CDR3 DNA sequence: TGTGCCAGCAGCGTACAGGACTGGAATTCACCCCTCCACTTT.

The rearrangement links TRBV18 to TRBJ2-5; 9 nucleotides match TRBD2. V dropped 3 bases and J dropped 0; count of bases not matched to a gene: 5. Germline V lookup: CDR1 KGHSH, CDR2 LQKENI. CDR3 length: 16 amino acids. The CDR3 sequence: CASSPFLAGNQETQYF. CDR3 DNA: TGTGCCAGCTCACCTTTCCTAGCGGGGAACCAAGAGACCCAGTACTTC.

This clone came up a few times. The V gene is TRBV25-1, the J gene TRBJ1-4, with 8 bases fitting TRBD1. Looked up from germline, CDR1 is MGHDK and CDR2 is SYGVNS. The CDR3 length is 14 residues. Germline trimming cut 3 bases from V and 8 bases from J; bases unmatched to any gene: 5. The chain's CDR3 is CASSDRGPGEKLFF. DNA of the CDR3: TGTGCCAGCAGTGACAGGGGGCCGGGAGAAAAACTGTTTTTT.

This clone was counted between two and nine times. The chain couples TRBV30 to TRBJ1-5; D may be TRBD1 (5 bases). Trimming left V 3 bases short and J 11 bases short, with 17 bases between. Per the germline V gene, CDR1 is GTSNPN and CDR2 is SVGIG (reference sequence). The CDR3 has 13 residues. The CDR3 is CAWSHTQQGAQHF. CDR3 DNA: TGTGCCTGGAGCCACACCCAGCAAGGGGCCCAGCATTTT.

This chain links TRBV9 with TRBJ2-3; the D gene is possibly TRBD2 (5 bases). V was pared by 2 bases and J by 0 bases, with 13 bases between. There are 16 residues in the CDR3. Germline-derived CDR1 and CDR2 are SGDLS and YYNGEE. The CDR3: CASSVQALVSTDTQYF. As DNA, the CDR3 is TGTGCCAGCAGCGTTCAGGCACTAGTTAGCACAGATACGCAGTATTTT. Drawing the rest from reference TRBV9 and TRBJ2-3, the complete variable domain is DSGVTQTPKHLITATGQRVTLRCSPRSGDLSVYWYQQSLDQGLQFLIQYYNGEERAKGNILERFSAQQFPDLHSELNLSSLELGDSALYFCASSVQALVSTDTQYFGPGTRLTVL.

V and J are TRBV6-5 and TRBJ2-3; TRBD2 aligns across 9 bases. Per germline, CDR1 MNHEY and CDR2 SVGAGI. The CDR3 length is 14 residues. With 8 bases clipped from V and 2 bases from J, the junction kept 5 bases outside the gene matches. CDR3 nucleotides: TGTGCCAGCCATTCTAGCGGGGCCACAGATACGCAGTATTTT. Translated, it gives CASHSSGATDTQYF.